This TCR beta chain was identified during a study of blood T cell repertoires in COVID-19. The overall study: The United States, Italy and Spain supplied acute and convalescent COVID-19 samples. In each case, the material was cDNA or gDNA derived from T cells, B-cell-depleted T cells, or PBMCs.

Authors' processing steps: Nucleated cell number was recorded as an estimate derived from reference gene primer amplification. Here immunoSEQ multiplex PCR was the method, and the copy in TCRdb shows in-frame clones only, minus some. That table gives V, J and clone size, and the DNA gave D and trimming. The sample contains some 250,000 clones, roughly 84% of which appear only once. This CDR3 comprises 15 residues. V shed 3 bases and J 6 bases; nucleotides not matched to a gene: 8. The germline V gene encodes CDR1 SGDLS and CDR2 YYNGEE. Sequencing input: peripheral blood. The origin of this receptor is a man over 45 with active or convalescent COVID-19. This rearrangement joins TRBV9 to TRBJ1-4; 7 nucleotides line up with TRBD1. The DNA for the CDR3 is TGTGCCAGCAGCGACAGGGGACAGCCTTATGAAAAACTGTTTTTT. Residues: CASSDRGQPYEKLFF.